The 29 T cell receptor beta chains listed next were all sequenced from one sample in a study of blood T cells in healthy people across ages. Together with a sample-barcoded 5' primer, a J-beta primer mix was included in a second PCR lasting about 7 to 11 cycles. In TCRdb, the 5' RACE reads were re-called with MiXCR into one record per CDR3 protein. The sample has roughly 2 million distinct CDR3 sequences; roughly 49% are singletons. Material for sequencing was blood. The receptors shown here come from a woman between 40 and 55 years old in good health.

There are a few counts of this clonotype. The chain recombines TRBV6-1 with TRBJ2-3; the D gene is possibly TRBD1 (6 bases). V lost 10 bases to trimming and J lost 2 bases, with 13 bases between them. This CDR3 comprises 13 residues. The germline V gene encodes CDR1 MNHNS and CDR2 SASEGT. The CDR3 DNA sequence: TGTGCCATCAGACAGGCCACCACAGATACGCAGTATTTT. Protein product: CAIRQATTDTQYF.

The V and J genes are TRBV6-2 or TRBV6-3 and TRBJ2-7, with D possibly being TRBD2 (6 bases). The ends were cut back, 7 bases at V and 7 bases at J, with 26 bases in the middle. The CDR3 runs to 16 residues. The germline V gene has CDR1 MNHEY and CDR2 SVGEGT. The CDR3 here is CASKELSGHRLDEQYF. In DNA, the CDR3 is TGTGCCAGCAAGGAGCTTAGCGGCCACCGGTTGGATGAGCAGTACTTC.

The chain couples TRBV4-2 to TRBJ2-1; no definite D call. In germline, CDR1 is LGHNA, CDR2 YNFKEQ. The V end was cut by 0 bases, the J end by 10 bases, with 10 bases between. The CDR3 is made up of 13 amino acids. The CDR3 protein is CASSQEEYEEQFF. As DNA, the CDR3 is TGTGCCAGCAGCCAAGAGGAGTACGAAGAGCAGTTCTTC.

CDR3 DNA: TGCAGTGCTAGAGATCCCTGGGACAGGGACTATGGCTACACCTTC. Protein: CSARDPWDRDYGYTF. This chain connects TRBV20-1 to TRBJ1-2; TRBD1 matches at 9 bases. V was pared by 0 bases and J by 3 bases, with 5 bases of the junction left unmatched. The CDR3 is made up of 15 amino acids. Germline V lookup: CDR1 DFQATT, CDR2 SNEGSKA (reference sequence).

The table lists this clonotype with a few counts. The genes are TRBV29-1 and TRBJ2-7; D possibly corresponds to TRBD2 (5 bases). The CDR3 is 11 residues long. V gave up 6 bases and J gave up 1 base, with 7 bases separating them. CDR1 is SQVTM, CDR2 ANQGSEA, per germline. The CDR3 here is CSVTSSYEQYF. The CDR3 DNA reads TGCAGCGTCACTAGTTCCTACGAGCAGTACTTC.

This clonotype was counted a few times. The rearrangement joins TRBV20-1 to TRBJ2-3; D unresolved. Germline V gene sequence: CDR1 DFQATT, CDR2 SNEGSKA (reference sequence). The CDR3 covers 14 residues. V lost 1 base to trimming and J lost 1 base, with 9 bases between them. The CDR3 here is CSARGPIRTDTQYF. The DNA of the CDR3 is TGCAGTGCTAGAGGGCCAATCCGCACAGATACGCAGTATTTT.

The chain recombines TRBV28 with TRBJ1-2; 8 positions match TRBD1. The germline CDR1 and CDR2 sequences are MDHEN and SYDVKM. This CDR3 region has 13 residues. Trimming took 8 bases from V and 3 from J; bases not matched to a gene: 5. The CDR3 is CASGQGLDYGYTF. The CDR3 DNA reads TGTGCCAGCGGACAGGGTCTGGACTATGGCTACACCTTC.

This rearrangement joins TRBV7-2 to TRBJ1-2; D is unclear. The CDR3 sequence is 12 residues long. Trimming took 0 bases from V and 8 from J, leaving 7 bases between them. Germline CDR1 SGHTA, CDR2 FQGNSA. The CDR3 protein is CASSLASHGYTF. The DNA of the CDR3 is TGTGCCAGCAGCTTAGCATCCCACGGCTACACCTTC.

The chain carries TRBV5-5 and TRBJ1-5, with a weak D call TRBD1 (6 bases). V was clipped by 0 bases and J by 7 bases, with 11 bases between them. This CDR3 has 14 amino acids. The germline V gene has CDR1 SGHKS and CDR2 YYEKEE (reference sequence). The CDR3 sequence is CASSLEQGWQPQHF. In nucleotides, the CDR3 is TGTGCCAGCAGCTTGGAACAGGGATGGCAGCCCCAGCATTTT.

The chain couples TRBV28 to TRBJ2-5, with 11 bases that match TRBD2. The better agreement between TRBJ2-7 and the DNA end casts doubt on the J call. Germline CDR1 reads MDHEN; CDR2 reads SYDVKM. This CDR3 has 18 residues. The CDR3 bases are TGTGCCAGCAGTGACCTGATCACTAGCGGGGGAGCTTCCTACGAGCAGTACTTC. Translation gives CASSDLITSGGASYEQYF.

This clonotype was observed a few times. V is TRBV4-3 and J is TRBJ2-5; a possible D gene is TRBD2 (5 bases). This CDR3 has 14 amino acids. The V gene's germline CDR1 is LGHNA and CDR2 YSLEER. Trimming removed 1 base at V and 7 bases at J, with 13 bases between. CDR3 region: CASSQVGVARTQYF. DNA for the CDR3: TGCGCCAGCAGCCAAGTTGGGGTAGCGAGGACCCAGTACTTC.

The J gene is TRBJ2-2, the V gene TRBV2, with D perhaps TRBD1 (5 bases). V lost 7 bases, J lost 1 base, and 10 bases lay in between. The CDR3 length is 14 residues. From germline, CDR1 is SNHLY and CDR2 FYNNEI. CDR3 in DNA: TGTGCCAGCACTGGCAGGGAGAACACCGGGGAGCTGTTTTTT. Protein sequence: CASTGRENTGELFF.

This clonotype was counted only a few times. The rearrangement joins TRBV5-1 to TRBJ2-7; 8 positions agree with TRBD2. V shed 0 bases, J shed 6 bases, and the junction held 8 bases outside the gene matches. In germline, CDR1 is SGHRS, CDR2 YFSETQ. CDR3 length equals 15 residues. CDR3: CASSLVISSGSEQYF. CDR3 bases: TGCGCCAGCAGCTTGGTTATTTCTAGCGGGTCCGAGCAGTACTTC.

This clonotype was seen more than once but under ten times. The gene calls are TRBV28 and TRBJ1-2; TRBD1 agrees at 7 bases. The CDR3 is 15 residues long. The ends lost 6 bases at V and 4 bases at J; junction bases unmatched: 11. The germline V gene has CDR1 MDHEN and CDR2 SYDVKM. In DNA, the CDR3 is TGTGCCAGCAGAGAGAACAGGGGCGGGGGCTATGGCTACACCTTC. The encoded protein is CASRENRGGGYGYTF.

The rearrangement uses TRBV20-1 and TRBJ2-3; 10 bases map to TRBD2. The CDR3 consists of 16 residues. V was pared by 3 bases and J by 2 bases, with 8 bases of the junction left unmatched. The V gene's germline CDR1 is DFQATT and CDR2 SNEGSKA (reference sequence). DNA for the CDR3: TGCAGTGCTAGCGGCTCAGCGGGGGGGCACACAGATACGCAGTATTTT. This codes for CSASGSAGGHTDTQYF.

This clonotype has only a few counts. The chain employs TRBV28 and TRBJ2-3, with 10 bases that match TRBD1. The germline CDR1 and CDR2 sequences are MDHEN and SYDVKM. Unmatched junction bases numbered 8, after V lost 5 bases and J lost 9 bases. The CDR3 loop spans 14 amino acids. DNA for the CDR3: TGTGCCAGCAGTCTCACCGGGACAGGGGACACGCAGTATTTT. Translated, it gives CASSLTGTGDTQYF.

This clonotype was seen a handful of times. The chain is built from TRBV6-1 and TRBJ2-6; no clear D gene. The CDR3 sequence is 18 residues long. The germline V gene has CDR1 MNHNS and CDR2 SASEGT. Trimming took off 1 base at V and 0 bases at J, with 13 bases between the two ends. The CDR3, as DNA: TGTGCCAGCAGTGAAGGTTTTTGGGCCACCTCTGGGGCCAACGTCCTGACTTTC. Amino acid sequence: CASSEGFWATSGANVLTF.

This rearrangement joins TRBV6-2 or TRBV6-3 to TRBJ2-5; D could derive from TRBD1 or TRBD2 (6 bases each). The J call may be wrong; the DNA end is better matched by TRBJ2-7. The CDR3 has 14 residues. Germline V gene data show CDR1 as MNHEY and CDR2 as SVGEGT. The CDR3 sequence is CASHPGAASYEQYF. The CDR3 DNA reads TGTGCCAGCCACCCGGGGGCAGCGTCCTACGAGCAGTACTTC.

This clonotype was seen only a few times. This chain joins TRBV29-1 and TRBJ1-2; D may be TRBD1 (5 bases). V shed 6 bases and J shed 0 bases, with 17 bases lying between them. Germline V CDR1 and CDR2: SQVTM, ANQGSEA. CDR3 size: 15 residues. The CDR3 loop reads CSVLHRVGANYGYTF. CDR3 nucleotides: TGCAGCGTCCTCCACAGAGTGGGGGCTAACTATGGCTACACCTTC. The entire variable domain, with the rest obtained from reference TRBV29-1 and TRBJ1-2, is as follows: SAVISQKPSRDICQRGTSLTIQCQVDSQVTMMFWYRQQPGQSLTLIATANQGSEATYESGFVIDKFPISRPNLTFSTLTVSNMSPEDSSIYLCSVLHRVGANYGYTFGSGTRLTVV.

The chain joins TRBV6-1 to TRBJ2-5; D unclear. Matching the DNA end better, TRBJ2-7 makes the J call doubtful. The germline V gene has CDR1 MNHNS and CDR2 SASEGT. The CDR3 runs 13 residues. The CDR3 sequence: CASAAVLGHEQYF. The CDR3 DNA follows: TGTGCCAGCGCGGCGGTTTTGGGCCACGAGCAGTACTTC.

Written as DNA, the CDR3 is TGTGCCAGCAGCTTAAGGCTAGCGGGGGGTGGTACAGATACGCAGTATTTT. Translating gives CASSLRLAGGGTDTQYF. The rearrangement links TRBV7-2 to TRBJ2-3; TRBD2 agrees at 11 bases. The CDR3 spans 17 residues. V gave up 2 bases and J gave up 3 bases; unmatched junction bases: 7. The germline gives CDR1 SGHTA, CDR2 FQGNSA.

CDR3 sequence (DNA): TGTGCCAGCAGCCCCGGGCATTCACCCCTCCACTTT. It codes for CASSPGHSPLHF. The V call is TRBV7-2, the J call TRBJ1-6; D is ambiguous. The CDR3 totals 12 residues. Trimming took 5 bases from V and 8 from J, leaving 7 bases between them. CDR1 and CDR2 from the germline V gene are SGHTA and FQGNSA.

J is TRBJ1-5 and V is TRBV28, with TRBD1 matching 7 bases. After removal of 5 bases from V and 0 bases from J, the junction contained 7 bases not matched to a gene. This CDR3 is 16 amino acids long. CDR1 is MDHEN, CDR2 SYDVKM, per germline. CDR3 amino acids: CASSPTGTVSNQPQHF. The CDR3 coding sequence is TGTGCCAGCAGTCCAACCGGGACAGTTAGCAATCAGCCCCAGCATTTT.

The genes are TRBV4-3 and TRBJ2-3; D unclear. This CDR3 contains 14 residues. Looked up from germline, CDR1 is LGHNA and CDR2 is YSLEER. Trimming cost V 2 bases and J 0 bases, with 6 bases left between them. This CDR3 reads CASSQLSSTDTQYF. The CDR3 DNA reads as TGCGCCAGCAGCCAATTAAGCAGCACAGATACGCAGTATTTT.

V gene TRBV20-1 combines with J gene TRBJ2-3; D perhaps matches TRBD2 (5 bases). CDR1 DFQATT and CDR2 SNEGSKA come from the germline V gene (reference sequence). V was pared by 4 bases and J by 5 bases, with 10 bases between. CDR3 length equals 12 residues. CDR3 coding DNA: TGCAGTGCTACTGCCGGGGTAGATACGCAGTATTTT. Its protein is CSATAGVDTQYF.

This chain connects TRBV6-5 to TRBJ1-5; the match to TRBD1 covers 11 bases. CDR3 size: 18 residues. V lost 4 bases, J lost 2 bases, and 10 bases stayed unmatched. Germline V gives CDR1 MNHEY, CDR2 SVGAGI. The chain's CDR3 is CASSSYLDRGLGNQPQHF. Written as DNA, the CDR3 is TGTGCCAGCAGTTCCTACCTGGACAGGGGGCTTGGCAATCAGCCCCAGCATTTT.

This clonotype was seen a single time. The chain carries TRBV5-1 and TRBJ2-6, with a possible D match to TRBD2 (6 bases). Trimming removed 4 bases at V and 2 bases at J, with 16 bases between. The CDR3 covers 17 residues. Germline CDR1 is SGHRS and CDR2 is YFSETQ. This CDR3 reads CASSPGLIVAGANVLTF. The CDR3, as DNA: TGCGCCAGCAGCCCCGGACTAATTGTGGCTGGGGCCAACGTCCTGACTTTC. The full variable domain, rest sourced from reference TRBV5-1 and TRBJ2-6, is KAGVTQTPRYLIKTRGQQVTLSCSPISGHRSVSWYQQTPGQGLQFLFEYFSETQRNKGNFPGRFSGRQFSNSRSEMNVSTLELGDSALYLCASSPGLIVAGANVLTFGAGSRLTVL.

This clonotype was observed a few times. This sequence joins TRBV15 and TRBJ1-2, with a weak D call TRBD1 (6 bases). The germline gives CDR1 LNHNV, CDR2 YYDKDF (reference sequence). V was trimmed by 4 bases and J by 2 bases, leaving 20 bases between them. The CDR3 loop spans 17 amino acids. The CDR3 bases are TGTGCCACCAGCACCAGCGATTGGGGCAGGGGCAACTATGGCTACACCTTC. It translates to CATSTSDWGRGNYGYTF.

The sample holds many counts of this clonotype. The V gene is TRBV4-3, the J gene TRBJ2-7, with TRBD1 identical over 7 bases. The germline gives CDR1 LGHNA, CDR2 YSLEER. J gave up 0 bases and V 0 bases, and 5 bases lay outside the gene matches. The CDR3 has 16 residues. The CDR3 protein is CASSQDITGVSYEQYF. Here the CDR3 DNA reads TGCGCCAGCAGCCAAGATATTACAGGGGTCTCCTACGAGCAGTACTTC.